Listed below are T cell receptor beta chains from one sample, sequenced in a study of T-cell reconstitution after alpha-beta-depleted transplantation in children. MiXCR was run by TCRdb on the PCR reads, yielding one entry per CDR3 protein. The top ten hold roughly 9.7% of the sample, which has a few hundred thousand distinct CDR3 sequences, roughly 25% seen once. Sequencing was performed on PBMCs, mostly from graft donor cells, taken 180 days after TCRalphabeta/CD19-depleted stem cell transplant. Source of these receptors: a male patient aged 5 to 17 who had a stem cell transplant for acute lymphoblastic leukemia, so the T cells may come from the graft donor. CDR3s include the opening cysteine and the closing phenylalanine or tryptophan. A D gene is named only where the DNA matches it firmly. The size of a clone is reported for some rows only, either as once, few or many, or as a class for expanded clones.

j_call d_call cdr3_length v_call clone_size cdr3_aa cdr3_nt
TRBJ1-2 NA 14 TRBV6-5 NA CASSQLTTNYGYTF TGTGCCAGCAGCCAGCTCACCACTAACTATGGCTACACCTTC
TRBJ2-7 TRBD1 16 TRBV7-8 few CASSIRTGGYSYEQYF TGTGCCAGCAGCATCAGGACAGGGGGTTACTCCTACGAGCAGTACTTC
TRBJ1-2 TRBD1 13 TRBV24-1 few CATSGTGVDGYTF TGTGCCACCAGTGGGACAGGGGTTGATGGCTACACCTTC
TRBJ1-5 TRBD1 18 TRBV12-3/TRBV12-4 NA CASSLQGQGAISNQPQHF TGTGCCAGCAGTTTACAGGGACAGGGGGCGATAAGCAATCAGCCCCAGCATTTT
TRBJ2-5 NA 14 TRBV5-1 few CASSMTEWGETQYF TGCGCCAGCAGCATGACTGAATGGGGGGAGACCCAGTACTTC
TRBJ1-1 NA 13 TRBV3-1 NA CASTDLLNTEAFF TGTGCCAGCACGGACCTGCTGAACACTGAAGCTTTCTTT
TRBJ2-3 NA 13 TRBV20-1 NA CSIRITSTDTQYF TGCAGTATCCGAATAACTAGCACAGATACGCAGTATTTT
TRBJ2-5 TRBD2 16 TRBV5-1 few CASSLGPAGDGETQYF TGCGCCAGCAGCTTGGGTCCAGCGGGAGACGGGGAGACCCAGTACTTC
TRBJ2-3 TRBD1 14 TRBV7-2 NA CASSSHRGSDTQYF TGTGCCAGCAGCTCCCACAGGGGGTCAGATACGCAGTATTTT
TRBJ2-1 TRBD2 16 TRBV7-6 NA CASSLERTSGRNEQFF TGTGCCAGCAGCTTAGAGAGGACTAGCGGGAGGAATGAGCAGTTCTTC
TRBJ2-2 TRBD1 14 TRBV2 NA CASRGTGRTGELFF TGTGCCAGCAGGGGGACAGGGAGGACCGGGGAGCTGTTTTTT
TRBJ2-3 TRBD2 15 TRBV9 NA CASSVGAAGAGTQYF TGTGCCAGCAGCGTAGGGGCAGCGGGAGCGGGCACGCAGTATTTT
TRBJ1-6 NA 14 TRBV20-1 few CSARNKGGSSPLHF TGCAGTGCTAGAAATAAAGGGGGAAGCTCACCCCTCCACTTT
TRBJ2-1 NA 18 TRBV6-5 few CASSYLAREASRSNEQFF TGTGCCAGCAGTTACTTAGCGAGGGAGGCTAGCAGGTCCAATGAGCAGTTCTTC
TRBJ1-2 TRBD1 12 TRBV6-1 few CASYDRVAGYTF TGTGCCAGCTATGACAGGGTTGCTGGCTACACCTTC